This note documents a single TCR beta chain sequence. These data are taken from a study of T cell changes during pregnancy in multiple sclerosis. The CDR3 is made up of 17 amino acids. CDR1 and CDR2 from the germline V gene are SGHAT and FQNNGV. The V and J ends lost 8 bases and 3 bases, in that order; junction bases with no gene match: 13. Profiled with immunoSEQ multiplex PCR; TCRdb holds only in-frame clones, not every one. The sample has around 92,000 clones, 90% to 95% seen once. This sequence joins TRBV11-2 and TRBJ2-1; 10 bases align to TRBD2. The TCR sequence derives from a female donor with multiple sclerosis, enrolled in a pregnancy study. The sequences come from peripheral blood, collected in the first trimester of pregnancy. CDR3 region: CASSGVKRGGYYNEQFF. In DNA, the CDR3 is TGTGCCAGCTCCGGCGTCAAGCGGGGGGGTTACTACAATGAGCAGTTCTTC. Full variable domain (rest looked up from reference TRBV11-2 and TRBJ2-1): EAGVAQSPRYKIIEKRQSVAFWCNPISGHATLYWYQQILGQGPKLLIQFQNNGVVDDSQLPKDRFSAERLKGVDSTLKIQPAKLEDSAVYLCASSGVKRGGYYNEQFFGPGTRLTVL.